This T cell receptor (beta chain) is from a study of blood T cell repertoires in COVID-19. Across the study: Acute and convalescent COVID-19 samples came from the United States, Italy and Spain. The analysed material was cDNA or gDNA that came from T cells, B-cell-depleted T cells, or PBMCs.

J gave up 14 bases and V 6 bases, and 6 bases lay outside the gene matches. This CDR3 has 12 residues. Authors' methods: Amplification of reference gene primers provided the estimated nucleated cell counts. Generated by immunoSEQ multiplex PCR, the TCRdb table keeps only in-frame clones and is missing some. D and trimming come from the DNA, and the V and J calls and clone size come from that table. This sample has fewer than 130,000 clones; over 65% occur once, and the top ten carry about 4.1%. The TCR sequence derives from a woman aged 80 or over with acute or convalescent COVID-19. The chain combines TRBV12-3 or TRBV12-4 with TRBJ1-6, with 8 bases matching TRBD1. The sequenced sample was peripheral blood. CDR3 in DNA: TGTGCCAGCAGGCTAAGGGACAGGTCCCTCCACTTT. It specifies CASRLRDRSLHF.